These 16 T cell receptor beta chains originate from one sample sequenced in a study of CD8 T cell repertoires and HIV-1 epitope variants. Their target antigens are unknown. Assay: immunoSEQ multiplex PCR; the TCRdb copy retains only in-frame clones and omits some. Among thousands of clones listed, roughly two thirds were seen once. The sequenced sample was cultured CD8+ T cells derived from PBMCs. These receptors were collected from a male donor with HIV.

A few counts support this clone. The V and J genes are TRBV18 and TRBJ2-7; 10 bases match TRBD2. CDR3 length: 15 residues. CDR1 and CDR2 from the germline V gene are KGHSH and LQKENI. V shed 4 bases and J 6 bases; nucleotides not matched to a gene: 9. The CDR3 is CASSLTGTSEREQYF. The CDR3 DNA follows: TGTGCCAGCTCACTGACCGGGACTAGCGAGCGCGAGCAGTACTTC.

The J gene is TRBJ2-7, the V gene TRBV14; D unresolved. With 3 bases removed from V and 5 bases from J, the gap between germline ends came to 8 bases. The germline V gene encodes CDR1 SGHDN and CDR2 FVKESK. The length of the CDR3 is 12 residues. Here the CDR3 reads CASSQGWNEQYF. Here the CDR3 DNA reads TGTGCCAGCAGCCAGGGCTGGAACGAGCAGTACTTC.

This chain links TRBV27 with TRBJ1-4; TRBD1 aligns across 12 bases. V was clipped by 5 bases and J by 8 bases; unmatched bases: 9. CDR3 length: 16 amino acids. Germline CDR1 is MNHEY and CDR2 is SMNVEV (reference sequence). CDR3 in amino acids: CASSLGTGGYAEKLFF. In nucleotides, the CDR3 is TGTGCCAGCAGTCTCGGGACAGGGGGCTACGCGGAAAAACTGTTTTTT. The variable domain in full, completed from reference TRBV27 and TRBJ1-4, reads EAQVTQNPRYLITVTGKKLTVTCSQNMNHEYMSWYRQDPGLGLRQIYYSMNVEVTDKGDVPEGYKVSRKEKRNFPLILESPSPNQTSLYFCASSLGTGGYAEKLFFGSGTQLSVL.

The V gene is TRBV5-1, the J gene TRBJ2-1; no clear D. V lost 0 bases and J 4 bases, leaving 14 bases between the germline ends. Germline CDR1 SGHRS, CDR2 YFSETQ. CDR3 length equals 16 residues. Here the CDR3 reads CASSLDSPSLYNEQFF. DNA of the CDR3: TGCGCCAGCAGCTTGGACTCGCCCTCCCTTTACAATGAGCAGTTCTTC.

This clone occurred a few times. V usage is TRBV5-4 and J usage is TRBJ2-1; D gene unclear. CDR1 and CDR2 (germline): SGHNT, YYREEE (reference sequence). V lost 1 base to trimming and J lost 5 bases, with 7 bases between them. The CDR3 sequence is 13 residues long. The CDR3 sequence is CASSLMVDNEQFF. Here the CDR3 DNA reads TGTGCCAGCAGCTTGATGGTTGACAATGAGCAGTTCTTC.

This clone was seen a few times. This rearrangement joins TRBV28 to TRBJ1-3; TRBD1 agrees at 7 bases. With V trimmed by 4 bases and J by 3 bases, 3 bases remained unmatched. This CDR3 region has 14 residues. CDR1 and CDR2 (germline): MDHEN, SYDVKM. The CDR3 sequence: CASSYTGDGNTIYF. CDR3 DNA sequence: TGTGCCAGCAGTTACACAGGGGATGGAAACACCATATATTTT.

This clone was recorded a few times. The V gene is TRBV4-3, the J gene TRBJ1-6, with 12 positions matching TRBD1. With 3 bases clipped from V and 7 bases from J, the junction kept 1 base outside the gene matches. The CDR3 is made up of 15 amino acids. Germline CDR1 is LGHNA and CDR2 is YSLEER. CDR3 protein: CASSQGQGANSPLHF. The CDR3, as DNA: TGCGCCAGCAGCCAGGGACAGGGGGCGAATTCACCCCTCCACTTT.

This clone occurred a few times. The rearrangement uses TRBV27 and TRBJ1-1; D call uncertain. Trimming removed 0 bases at V and 7 bases at J, with 9 bases between. Per germline, CDR1 MNHEY and CDR2 SMNVEV (reference sequence). This CDR3 has 13 residues. DNA of the CDR3: TGTGCCAGCAGTTTATCGTCCCGGAATGAAGCTTTCTTT. Residues: CASSLSSRNEAFF.

The chain links TRBV6-5 to TRBJ2-5; 9 bases line up with TRBD1. The CDR3 is 15 residues long. Germline values: CDR1 MNHEY, CDR2 SVGAGI. V was pared by 7 bases and J by 3 bases, with 9 bases of the junction left unmatched. The CDR3 DNA reads TGTGCCAGCAACCCACGGACAGGGGCAAAAGAGACCCAGTACTTC. Its translation: CASNPRTGAKETQYF.

The V call is TRBV28, the J call TRBJ2-7; 7 bases align to TRBD1. The CDR3 is made up of 15 amino acids. Trimming removed 4 bases from V and 3 bases from J; junction bases left unmatched: 9. Germline V gene data show CDR1 as MDHEN and CDR2 as SYDVKM. Here the CDR3 reads CASSSPDRAYYEQYF. DNA of the CDR3: TGTGCCAGCAGTTCACCTGACAGGGCCTACTACGAGCAGTACTTC.

The V gene is TRBV5-4, the J gene TRBJ2-5, with TRBD1 matching 8 bases. The germline V gene has CDR1 SGHNT and CDR2 YYREEE (reference sequence). V gave up 4 bases and J gave up 5 bases; unmatched junction bases: 4. The CDR3 totals 13 residues. The CDR3 loop is CASSPRTGETQYF. CDR3 DNA sequence: TGTGCCAGCAGCCCCCGGACAGGGGAGACCCAGTACTTC.

To note about this clone: An end of the junction differs from the germline gene, which may be a read error. This sequence joins TRBV5-4 and TRBJ2-7; 8 bases line up with TRBD2. The CDR3 covers 14 residues. Germline values: CDR1 SGHNT, CDR2 YYREEE (reference sequence). The CDR3 loop is CASSAGLGSSEQYF. The CDR3, as DNA: TGTGCCAGCAGCGCGGGACTAGGTTCCTCCGAGCAGTACTTC.

This sequence joins TRBV7-2 and TRBJ1-2; D remains unclear. CDR3 length: 14 amino acids. Germline V gene data show CDR1 as SGHTA and CDR2 as FQGNSA. Trimming left V 2 bases short and J 6 bases short, with 13 bases between. The CDR3 protein is CASSLIWSENGYTF. Here the CDR3 DNA reads TGTGCCAGCAGCTTAATTTGGTCCGAGAATGGCTACACCTTC.

This clone has a handful of counts. The chain is built from TRBV4-3 and TRBJ2-3, with D uncertain. The CDR3 totals 16 residues. V lost 0 bases and J 6 bases, leaving 16 bases between the germline ends. Germline lookup yields CDR1 LGHNA and CDR2 YSLEER. The CDR3 nucleotides are TGCGCCAGCAGCCAAGACCGGCCCAGTAGGGCGGATACGCAGTATTTT. This translates into CASSQDRPSRADTQYF.

The chain employs TRBV5-1 and TRBJ2-7; tentative D call: TRBD1 (5 bases). CDR1 and CDR2 (germline): SGHRS, YFSETQ. The CDR3 loop spans 14 amino acids. V lost 0 bases and J lost 4, with 11 bases in between. The CDR3 DNA is TGCGCCAGCAGCTTGGAGGGGATGGAATACGAGCAGTACTTC. Amino acids: CASSLEGMEYEQYF. The complete variable domain, with remaining parts taken from reference TRBV5-1 and TRBJ2-7, reads KAGVTQTPRYLIKTRGQQVTLSCSPISGHRSVSWYQQTPGQGLQFLFEYFSETQRNKGNFPGRFSGRQFSNSRSEMNVSTLELGDSALYLCASSLEGMEYEQYFGPGTRLTVT.

The chain joins TRBV5-1 to TRBJ2-7; D gene unclear. CDR1 is SGHRS and CDR2 is YFSETQ in the germline V gene. The CDR3 consists of 13 residues. V lost 2 bases and J lost 2, with 8 bases in between. DNA for the CDR3: TGCGCCAGCAGCTTCTCAGCGACCTACGAGCAGTACTTC. Protein product: CASSFSATYEQYF.